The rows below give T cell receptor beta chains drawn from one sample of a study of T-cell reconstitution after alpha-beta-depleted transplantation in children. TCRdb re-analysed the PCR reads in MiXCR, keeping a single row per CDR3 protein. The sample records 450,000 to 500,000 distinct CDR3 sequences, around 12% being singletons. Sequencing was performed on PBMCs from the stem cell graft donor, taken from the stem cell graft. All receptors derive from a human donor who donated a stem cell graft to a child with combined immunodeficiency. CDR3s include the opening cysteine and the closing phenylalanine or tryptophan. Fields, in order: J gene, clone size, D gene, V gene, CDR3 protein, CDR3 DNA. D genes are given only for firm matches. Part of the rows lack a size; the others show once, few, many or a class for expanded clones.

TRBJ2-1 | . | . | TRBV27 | CASSFLAGTWNEQFF | TGTGCCAGCAGTTTCTTAGCAGGAACATGGAATGAGCAGTTCTTC
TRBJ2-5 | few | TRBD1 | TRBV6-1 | CATSTATGGETQYF | TGTGCCACCAGTACGGCGACAGGGGGCGAGACCCAGTACTTC
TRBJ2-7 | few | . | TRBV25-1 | CASSDHSYEQYF | TGTGCCAGCAGTGACCACTCCTACGAGCAGTACTTC
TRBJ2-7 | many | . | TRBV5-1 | CASSLGQYRYF | TGCGCCAGCAGCTTGGGACAGTATCGGTACTTC
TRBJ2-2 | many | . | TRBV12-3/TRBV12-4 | CASSFAGGELFF | TGTGCCAGCAGTTTCGCGGGGGGGGAGCTGTTTTTT
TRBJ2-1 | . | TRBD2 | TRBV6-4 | CASSDSSGSNEQFF | TGTGCCAGCAGTGACTCTAGCGGGAGCAATGAGCAGTTCTTC
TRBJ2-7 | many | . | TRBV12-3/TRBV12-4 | CASGGQGYEQYF | TGTGCCAGTGGCGGTCAAGGATACGAGCAGTACTTC
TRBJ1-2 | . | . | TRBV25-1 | CASSIGSGYTF | TGTGCCAGCAGTATAGGGAGCGGCTACACCTTC
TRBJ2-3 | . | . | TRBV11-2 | CASSVTGNRAGEQYF | TGTGCCAGCAGCGTAACCGGTAACAGGGCAGGGGAGCAGTATTTT
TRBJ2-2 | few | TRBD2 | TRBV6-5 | CASSYISPYNFRLAENTGELFF | TGTGCCAGCAGTTACATCTCCCCGTACAACTTCAGACTAGCGGAGAACACCGGGGAGCTGTTTTTT
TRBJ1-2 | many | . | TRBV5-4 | CASSLGNSWGYTF | TGTGCCAGCAGCTTGGGCAATTCGTGGGGCTACACCTTC
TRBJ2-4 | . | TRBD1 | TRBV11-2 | CASSTGTGGNIQYF | TGTGCCAGCAGCACCGGGACAGGGGGAAACATTCAGTACTTC
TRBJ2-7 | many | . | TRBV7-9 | CASTLEGEQYF | TGTGCCAGCACCTTGGAGGGGGAGCAGTACTTC
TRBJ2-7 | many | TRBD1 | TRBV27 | CASSPSPGTAYEQYF | TGTGCCAGCAGTCCATCCCCCGGGACAGCTTACGAGCAGTACTTC
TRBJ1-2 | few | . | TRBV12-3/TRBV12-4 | CASSPPARGSGGYTF | TGTGCCAGCAGTCCGCCGGCCAGGGGCTCTGGCGGCTACACCTTC
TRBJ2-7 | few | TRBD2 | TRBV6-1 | CASSELPGGSSYEQYF | TGTGCCAGCAGTGAACTACCGGGAGGGAGCTCCTACGAGCAGTACTTC
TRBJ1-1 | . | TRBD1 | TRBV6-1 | CASRTTGGTGVRTEAFF | TGTGCCAGCAGAACCACAGGGGGAACTGGAGTCAGGACTGAAGCTTTCTTT
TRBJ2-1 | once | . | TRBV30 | CAWRELSSSYNEQFF | TGTGCCTGGAGGGAGCTGAGCAGCTCCTACAATGAGCAGTTCTTC
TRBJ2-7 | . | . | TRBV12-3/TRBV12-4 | CASGLTGPRIEQYF | TGTGCCAGCGGACTAACGGGACCGCGTATTGAGCAGTACTTC
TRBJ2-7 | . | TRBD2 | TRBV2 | CASKPSGGEIYEQYF | TGTGCCAGCAAACCTAGCGGGGGCGAAATCTACGAGCAGTACTTC
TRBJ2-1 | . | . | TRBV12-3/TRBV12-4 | CASSWGYYNEQFF | TGTGCCAGCAGTTGGGGATATTACAATGAGCAGTTCTTC
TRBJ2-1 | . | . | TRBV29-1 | CSVEVPHLRPGNEQFF | TGCAGCGTTGAAGTCCCTCATCTCCGTCCGGGCAATGAGCAGTTCTTC
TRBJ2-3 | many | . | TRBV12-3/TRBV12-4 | CASSRFFTDTQYF | TGTGCCAGCAGTAGATTCTTCACAGATACGCAGTATTTT
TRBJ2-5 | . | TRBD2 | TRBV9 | CASSAGGWQETQYF | TGTGCCAGCAGCGCGGGGGGATGGCAAGAGACCCAGTACTTC
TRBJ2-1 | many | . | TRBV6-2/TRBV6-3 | CASAQVTYNEQFF | TGTGCCAGCGCACAGGTTACGTACAATGAGCAGTTCTTC
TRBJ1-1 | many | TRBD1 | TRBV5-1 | CASSLAGGGDTEAFF | TGCGCCAGCAGCTTGGCGGGAGGGGGCGACACTGAAGCTTTCTTT
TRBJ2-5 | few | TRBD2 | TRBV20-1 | CSASPSGGIRSETQYF | TGCAGTGCTAGTCCCAGCGGGGGAATCAGGTCGGAGACCCAGTACTTC
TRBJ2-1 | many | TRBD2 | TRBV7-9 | CASSLRRLAGRRNEQFF | TGTGCCAGCAGCTTACGACGACTAGCGGGCCGACGCAATGAGCAGTTCTTC
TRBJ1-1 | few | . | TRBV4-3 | CASSPFKGGTEAFF | TGCGCCAGCAGCCCATTTAAGGGAGGCACTGAAGCTTTCTTT
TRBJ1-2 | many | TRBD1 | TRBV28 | CAIFNSDRAYGYTF | TGTGCCATCTTTAACTCGGACAGGGCCTATGGCTACACCTTC
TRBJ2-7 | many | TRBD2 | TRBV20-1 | CSARAFREGLNEQYF | TGCAGTGCTAGAGCCTTTCGGGAGGGCCTGAACGAGCAGTACTTC
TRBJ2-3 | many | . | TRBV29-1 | CSVESWALGDTQYF | TGCAGCGTTGAATCATGGGCTCTGGGGGATACGCAGTATTTT
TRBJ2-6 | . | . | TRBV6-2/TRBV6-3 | CASSYSTGHSSGANVLTF | TGTGCCAGCAGTTACTCTACGGGACACTCCTCTGGGGCCAACGTCCTGACTTTC
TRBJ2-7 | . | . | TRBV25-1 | CASSETEGDEQYF | TGTGCCAGCAGTGAGACAGAGGGGGACGAGCAGTACTTC
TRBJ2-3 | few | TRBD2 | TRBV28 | CASSLYGGTSASTDTQYF | TGTGCCAGCAGTTTATACGGAGGGACTAGCGCAAGCACAGATACGCAGTATTTT
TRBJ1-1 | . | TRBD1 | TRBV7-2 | CASSLTGGTAGEAFF | TGTGCCAGCAGCTTGACGGGAGGGACAGCGGGTGAAGCTTTCTTT
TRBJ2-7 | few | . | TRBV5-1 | CASSLDGRLIDEQYF | TGCGCCAGCAGCTTGGATGGCAGGTTAATCGACGAGCAGTACTTC
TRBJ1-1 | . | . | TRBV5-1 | CASSLVGGLVNTEAFF | TGCGCCAGCAGCTTGGTTGGGGGGCTCGTGAACACTGAAGCTTTCTTT
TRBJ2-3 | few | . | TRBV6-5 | CASSYSRELSTDTQYF | TGTGCCAGCAGTTACTCGAGGGAGCTTAGCACAGATACGCAGTATTTT